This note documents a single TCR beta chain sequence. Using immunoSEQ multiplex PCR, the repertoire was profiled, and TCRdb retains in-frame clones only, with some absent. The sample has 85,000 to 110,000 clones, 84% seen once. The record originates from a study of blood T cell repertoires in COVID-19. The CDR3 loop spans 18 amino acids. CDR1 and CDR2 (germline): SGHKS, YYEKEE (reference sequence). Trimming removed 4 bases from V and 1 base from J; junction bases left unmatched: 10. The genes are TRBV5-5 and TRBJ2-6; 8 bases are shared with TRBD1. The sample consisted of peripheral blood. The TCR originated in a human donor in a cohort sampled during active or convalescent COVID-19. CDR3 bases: TGTGCCAGCAGCAGCTCGGGGACAGGATCATCTGGGGCCAACGTCCTGACTTTC. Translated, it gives CASSSSGTGSSGANVLTF. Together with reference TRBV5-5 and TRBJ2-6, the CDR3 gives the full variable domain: DAGVTQSPTHLIKTRGQQVTLRCSPISGHKSVSWYQQVLGQGPQFIFQYYEKEERGRGNFPDRFSARQFPNYSSELNVNALLLGDSALYLCASSSSGTGSSGANVLTFGAGSRLTVL.